Below are 28 T cell receptor beta chains sequenced from a single sample in a study of blood T cell repertoires in COVID-19. The table came from immunoSEQ multiplex PCR; TCRdb's copy has only in-frame clones and leaves some out. The table has approximately 250,000 clones, approximately 87% seen once. The sequencing sample was made of peripheral blood. Source of these receptors: a human donor in a cohort sampled during active COVID-19.

V and J are TRBV11-3 and TRBJ2-3; 10 bases are shared with TRBD1. The junction had 7 bases not matched to a gene; V was cut back by 4 bases and J by 3 bases. Germline V lookup: CDR1 SGHNT, CDR2 YENEEA. The CDR3 consists of 16 residues. The DNA of the CDR3 is TGTGCCAGCAGCTCCGCCGGGACAGGGGAAACAGATACGCAGTATTTT. Translating it yields CASSSAGTGETDTQYF.

CDR3 in DNA: TGTGCCAGCAGTTTAACATCCTACGAGCAGTACTTC. Its protein product is CASSLTSYEQYF. The V call is TRBV28, the J call TRBJ2-7, with no clear D. CDR3 length: 12 amino acids. Trimming stripped 2 bases from V and 1 base from J, with 3 bases between. Per germline, CDR1 MDHEN and CDR2 SYDVKM. Complete variable domain (other parts from reference TRBV28 and TRBJ2-7): DVKVTQSSRYLVKRTGEKVFLECVQDMDHENMFWYRQDPGLGLRLIYFSYDVKMKEKGDIPEGYSVSREKKERFSLILESASTNQTSMYLCASSLTSYEQYFGPGTRLTVT.

V and J are TRBV11-3 and TRBJ2-3; 16 bases align to TRBD2. From germline, CDR1 is SGHNT and CDR2 YENEEA. Trimming took 5 bases from V and 7 from J; bases not matched to a gene: 6. The CDR3 length is 16 residues. Here the CDR3 DNA reads TGTGCCAGCAGCACCGGGACTAGCGGGGGGGCAAATACGCAGTATTTT. Residues: CASSTGTSGGANTQYF.

This clone was seen only a few times. V and J are TRBV19 and TRBJ1-6; TRBD1 matches 9 bases. The CDR3 is made up of 15 amino acids. The V gene's germline CDR1 is LNHDA and CDR2 SQIVND (reference sequence). Losses at the gene ends were 5 bases for V and 14 bases for J; bases not matched to a gene: 13. The CDR3 nucleotides are TGTGCCAGTAGTGGTCCGGGACAGGGCATTTTGGCCCTCCACTTT. Its protein is CASSGPGQGILALHF.

This clone was found a few times. The V gene is TRBV29-1, the J gene TRBJ2-5; tentative D call: TRBD2 (5 bases). Looked up from germline, CDR1 is SQVTM and CDR2 is ANQGSEA. Trimming left V 2 bases short and J 2 bases short, with 9 bases between. The CDR3 has 13 residues. CDR3 sequence reads: CSVEPGLQETQYF. The CDR3 DNA sequence: TGCAGCGTTGAACCCGGACTTCAAGAGACCCAGTACTTC. Looking up the rest from reference TRBV29-1 and TRBJ2-5 gives the full variable domain: SAVISQKPSRDICQRGTSLTIQCQVDSQVTMMFWYRQQPGQSLTLIATANQGSEATYESGFVIDKFPISRPNLTFSTLTVSNMSPEDSSIYLCSVEPGLQETQYFGPGTRLLVL.

The chain uses TRBV5-4 and TRBJ1-4, with D unresolved. The CDR3 totals 17 residues. V lost 0 bases and J lost 2, with 14 bases in between. Germline V lookup: CDR1 SGHNT, CDR2 YYREEE (reference sequence). The CDR3, as DNA: TGTGCCAGCAGCTTGGCTGGAGGCGGGAAGACTAATGAAAAACTGTTTTTT. Translated, it gives CASSLAGGGKTNEKLFF.

The chain recombines TRBV27 with TRBJ2-2; D may be TRBD2 (7 bases). V was shortened by 6 bases and J by 0 bases, with 14 bases between the two germline ends. The CDR3 has 16 amino acids. Germline values: CDR1 MNHEY, CDR2 SMNVEV (reference sequence). CDR3 sequence: CASRLTGGPNTGELFF. The CDR3 nucleotides read TGTGCCAGCAGATTGACGGGGGGCCCGAACACCGGGGAGCTGTTTTTT.

The rearrangement links TRBV2 to TRBJ2-2, with 8 nucleotides matching TRBD2. This CDR3 has 17 amino acids. Germline CDR1 reads SNHLY; CDR2 reads FYNNEI. Trimming removed 5 bases from V and 3 bases from J; junction bases left unmatched: 11. DNA for the CDR3: TGTGCCAGCAGTAACCTTAAGGGACTAGGAGACACCGGGGAGCTGTTTTTT. Protein sequence: CASSNLKGLGDTGELFF.

The J gene is TRBJ2-7, the V gene TRBV18, with 10 bases fitting TRBD1. The CDR3 extends over 15 amino acids. Germline-derived CDR1 and CDR2 are KGHSH and LQKENI. Trimming took 4 bases from V and 8 from J; bases not matched to a gene: 11. The CDR3 DNA reads TGTGCCAGCTCACTCTCCGGGACAGGGGAGGAAAAGCAGTACTTC. Its protein is CASSLSGTGEEKQYF.

The chain uses TRBV23-1 and TRBJ1-1; D is uncertain. TRBV23-1 is sorted into the ORF group, with uncertain function. The CDR3 totals 13 residues. V lost 4 bases and J 5 bases, leaving 11 bases between the germline ends. The CDR3 reads CASSLKGGTEAFF. CDR3 bases: TGCGCCAGCAGTCTTAAAGGCGGAACTGAAGCTTTCTTT.

This chain joins TRBV7-2 and TRBJ2-3, with TRBD2 matching 7 bases. V shed 5 bases and J 0 bases; nucleotides not matched to a gene: 11. Looked up from germline, CDR1 is SGHTA and CDR2 is FQGNSA. This CDR3 comprises 17 residues. In DNA form, the CDR3 reads TGTGCCAGCAGCCTGGGTGGGGGGGTAGCTAGCACAGATACGCAGTATTTT. This codes for CASSLGGGVASTDTQYF.

J is TRBJ1-2 and V is TRBV5-1; a weak D match, TRBD1 (6 bases). Trimming pared 4 bases from V and 8 bases from J, leaving 18 bases between. This CDR3 has 14 residues. Per germline, CDR1 SGHRS and CDR2 YFSETQ. CDR3 DNA: TGCGCCAGCAGCAAATTGACAGGCGATAGGGGCTACACCTTC. As protein: CASSKLTGDRGYTF.

The chain links TRBV28 to TRBJ1-2; 9 bases are a match to TRBD1. J gave up 8 bases and V 2 bases, and 6 bases lay outside the gene matches. Germline V CDR1 and CDR2: MDHEN, SYDVKM. This CDR3 comprises 14 residues. The CDR3 reads CASSLAGTGKGYTF. Here the CDR3 DNA reads TGTGCCAGCAGTTTAGCTGGGACAGGGAAGGGCTACACCTTC.

This rearrangement joins TRBV18 to TRBJ2-2; no clear D. V shed 3 bases and J shed 0 bases, with 5 bases lying between them. Germline V CDR1 and CDR2: KGHSH, LQKENI. This CDR3 region has 14 residues. As DNA, the CDR3 is TGTGCCAGCTCACCCCTCGCGAACACCGGGGAGCTGTTTTTT. This sequence encodes CASSPLANTGELFF.

This clone has more than one count but fewer than ten. The V gene is TRBV7-3, the J gene TRBJ1-1; D remains unclear. Germline CDR1 is SGHTA and CDR2 is FQGTGA. Trimming cost V 5 bases and J 2 bases, with 12 bases left between them. This CDR3 has 14 amino acids. This CDR3 reads CASSPTRGNTEAFF. For the CDR3, the DNA is TGTGCCAGCAGCCCAACAAGAGGCAACACTGAAGCTTTCTTT.

The chain uses TRBV28 and TRBJ1-1; D gene unclear. Germline CDR1 is MDHEN and CDR2 is SYDVKM. The CDR3 has 11 residues. V lost 2 bases, J lost 7 bases, and 5 bases lay in between. The CDR3 loop reads CASSLPVEAFF. DNA for the CDR3: TGTGCCAGCAGTTTACCGGTTGAAGCTTTCTTT.

The gene calls are TRBV2 and TRBJ2-3; 8 bases are shared with TRBD2. CDR3 length: 16 residues. CDR1 SNHLY and CDR2 FYNNEI come from the germline V gene. Trimming took 4 bases from V and 0 from J; bases not matched to a gene: 6. This CDR3 reads CASSGDSGVSTDTQYF. The CDR3 coding sequence is TGTGCCAGCAGTGGGGATAGCGGGGTGAGCACAGATACGCAGTATTTT.

The CDR3 region is CASSQAVGLGNTIYF. CDR3 in DNA: TGTGCCAGCAGTCAGGCCGTAGGTCTTGGGAACACCATATATTTT. J is TRBJ1-3 and V is TRBV6-5; D not resolved. The CDR3 has 15 residues. CDR1 is MNHEY and CDR2 is SVGAGI in the germline V gene. The V and J ends lost 5 bases and 7 bases respectively, with 18 bases between them.

Only one count was recorded for this clone. J is TRBJ2-7 and V is TRBV5-6; TRBD1 matches at 8 bases. This CDR3 comprises 14 residues. With 4 bases clipped from V and 6 bases from J, the junction kept 9 bases outside the gene matches. Germline V gene lookup returns CDR1 SGHDT and CDR2 YYEEEE. The CDR3 loop reads CASSRTGSISEQYF. The CDR3 region has the DNA TGTGCCAGCAGCCGGACAGGGAGCATCAGCGAGCAGTACTTC.

Only a few counts were recorded for this clone. The V call is TRBV4-1, the J call TRBJ1-2; 9 bases line up with TRBD1. J lost 3 bases, V lost 5 bases, and 7 bases had no gene match. Per germline, CDR1 MGHRA and CDR2 YSYEKL. The CDR3 covers 15 residues. CDR3 in DNA: TGCGCCAGCAGCTCGAACAGGGGGCGAGACTATGGCTACACCTTC. Its protein is CASSSNRGRDYGYTF.

This chain links TRBV5-1 with TRBJ1-6, with unresolved D. CDR3 length: 15 residues. Trimming removed 4 bases from V and 0 bases from J, with 8 bases in between. Germline V gene data show CDR1 as SGHRS and CDR2 as YFSETQ. CDR3 nucleotide sequence: TGCGCCAGCAGCCTTGGGAGCTCCTATAATTCACCCCTCCACTTT. This encodes CASSLGSSYNSPLHF.

The chain uses TRBV24-1 and TRBJ2-1; 13 positions agree with TRBD2. The CDR3 covers 17 residues. Germline V CDR1 and CDR2: KGHDR, SFDVKD. The V and J ends lost 2 bases and 4 bases, in that order; junction bases with no gene match: 4. The CDR3 nucleotides are TGTGCCACCAGTGATTCGCGGGGACTAGCGGGGTACAATGAGCAGTTCTTC. Translating gives CATSDSRGLAGYNEQFF.

The table lists this clone with a count of one. The chain joins TRBV5-8 to TRBJ2-7; TRBD2 is a possible D gene (5 bases). V was cut by 1 base and J by 6 bases, with 11 bases left in between. CDR1 is SGHTS and CDR2 is YDEGEE in the germline V gene. The CDR3 is made up of 13 amino acids. This chain's CDR3 is CASSLLGVREQYF. DNA of the CDR3: TGTGCCAGCAGCTTGCTCGGGGTCCGCGAGCAGTACTTC.

The chain links TRBV2 to TRBJ1-1, with D possibly matching TRBD1 (6 bases). CDR3 length equals 14 residues. V was pared by 6 bases and J by 0 bases, with 11 bases between. Germline assignment: CDR1 SNHLY and CDR2 FYNNEI. CDR3 nucleotide sequence: TGTGCCAGCAGGGGGGACAACCTGAACACTGAAGCTTTCTTT. Translated, it gives CASRGDNLNTEAFF.

This clone was counted only a few times. J is TRBJ2-5 and V is TRBV9; a possible D gene is TRBD1 (8 bases). The CDR3 has 16 residues. V lost 1 base and J 7 bases, leaving 20 bases between the germline ends. CDR1 SGDLS and CDR2 YYNGEE come from the germline V gene. The DNA of the CDR3 is TGTGCCAGCAGCGTACCCCCAGCGACAGGGGAGGGGACCCAGTACTTC. This codes for CASSVPPATGEGTQYF.

The chain has TRBV4-3 and TRBJ2-7, with TRBD1 as a possible D gene (5 bases). CDR1 LGHNA and CDR2 YSLEER come from the germline V gene. V was shortened by 4 bases and J by 2 bases, with 27 bases between the two germline ends. CDR3 size: 19 residues. The CDR3 reads CASSPAHLSTDSAPYEQYF. The DNA of the CDR3 is TGCGCCAGCAGCCCAGCCCACCTATCGACAGACTCCGCACCCTACGAGCAGTACTTC.

This clone was recorded only once. The chain has TRBV7-9 and TRBJ2-2; possible D gene TRBD2, 5 bases. Trimming removed 7 bases from V and 5 bases from J, with 20 bases in between. CDR1 SEHNR and CDR2 FQNEAQ come from the germline V gene (reference sequence). The CDR3 totals 16 residues. CDR3 protein: CASNLSVGRDTGELFF. CDR3 coding DNA: TGTGCCAGCAACCTTAGCGTTGGGCGAGATACCGGGGAGCTGTTTTTT.

This chain uses TRBV18 with TRBJ2-7, with 8 bases lining up with TRBD2. Looked up from germline, CDR1 is KGHSH and CDR2 is LQKENI. The CDR3 length is 16 residues. V lost 3 bases to trimming and J lost 0 bases; unmatched junction nucleotides: 7. The CDR3 region has the DNA TGTGCCAGCTCACCTCGTCGGGAGGGCCCCTCCTACGAGCAGTACTTC. Amino acid sequence: CASSPRREGPSYEQYF.